The entry below describes one T cell receptor (beta chain). This receptor's antigen is unknown. Per-base quality was not reported, and no clone a single base away is much larger than it. Rearranged TRB sequences spanning V, D and J segments were amplified in a multiplex touch-down PCR with a mixed TRB-A/B primer pool. Illumina adapters and sample indices were added to the amplicons in two consecutive PCR reactions performed with Phusion HS II polymerase. After gel purification with the NucleoSpin Gel and PCR Clean-up kit, the amplicons were checked using Qubit and an Agilent 2100 Bioanalyzer. The libraries were sequenced on an Illumina MiSeq with 600-cycle, single-indexed, paired-end runs. The published analysis was carried out like this. TRB sequences were processed with MiXCR versions 2.12 and 3.0.5. Each unique CDR3 nucleotide sequence was treated as one clone, and only productive sequences with two or more reads were kept. Repertoire metrics included Shannon diversity, evenness, clonality (one minus evenness), and alpha-parameterized diversity profiles from alpha 0 to 5. The IGoR algorithm was used to compute generation probabilities of clones in paired pre- and post-chemotherapy samples. TCRdb reprocessing: public reads trimmed at Q25 with fastp, clones called with MiXCR, in-frame beta chains kept. Here each entry gathers all rows of one CDR3 protein and keeps the most common genes and DNA. It is TCRdb's table, rather than the study itself, that gives the V and J calls and clone size. The sample data list 1,500 to 2,000 distinct CDR3 sequences, and less than 35% of these were observed just once. Of the sample, under 50% is held by the ten largest clones.

Instead of sorted cells or RNA, genomic DNA extracted from peripheral blood served as the source for amplifying TCR beta rearrangements. This specimen comes from a study of T cell repertoires in aging, cancer and after chemotherapy (dated by TCRdb to between 2018 and 2021). About the full investigation: Donors spanned six age groups from 30 or younger to 70 or older, with at least three individuals per group. In the solid tumor group, paired pre- and post-chemotherapy samples were obtained from brain tumor (glioblastoma) patients receiving temozolomide-based therapy. In total, the full dataset held about 9 million TCR reads. To examine immunoaging and T cell reconstitution after chemotherapy, the study profiled TCR beta repertoires in peripheral blood from healthy donors and cancer patients. The cohort comprised around 220 cancer patients, 90 to 94 with hematological and 110 to 130 with solid cancers, plus 95 healthy donors as a reference group. Results the study describes overall, beyond this receptor: In both cancer cohorts, the median generation probability rose over the chemotherapy interval, which suggests that the repertoire was reconstituted through rebound thymic output. In healthy donors, the decline in TCR diversity with age was mainly explained by loss of richness, whereas in cancer patients loss of evenness was also found to contribute. Untreated patients with hematological or solid cancers showed significantly lower blood TCR diversity and higher clonality than age-matched healthy donors. The authors noted that the repertoire data do not allow conclusions about immunological memory after chemotherapy.

Per the germline V gene (reference sequence), DFQATT is the CDR1 and SNEGSKA is the CDR2. The CDR3 runs 15 residues from the cysteine to the phenylalanine. Only the CDR3 DNA stays, 45 bases, in frame from base 1. V is reduced by 0 bases and J by 6 bases, leaving a spacing of 15 bases between them. The source of this sequence is a human donor with a solid tumor. The sample taken for sequencing was blood. This chain joins TRBV20-1 to TRBJ2-1; the D segment could be TRBD1, given 6 matching bases. The CDR3 corresponds to CSARDPLPGANEQFF. The nucleotides are TGCAGTGCTAGAGATCCCCTCCCAGGGGCCAATGAGCAGTTCTTC.